The sequence of this T cell receptor beta chain was determined in a study of cytomegalovirus exposure and HLA in healthy donors. Overall study results and limits: Later, an analysis found that common viral pathogens appeared to be linked with several of the most significant clusters. Researchers counted 164 TCR beta chains as cytomegalovirus-associated. CMV serostatus was the only recorded immune exposure for donors.

The PCR made use of 60 Vbeta and 13 Jbeta primers. Original data processing: As a later analysis found, there were 70 million to 80 million unique TCR beta chains, of which some 10 million were shared. The method was immunoSEQ multiplex PCR; TCRdb's version includes in-frame clones alone and lacks a portion of them. V, J and clone size were drawn from that table, and D and trimming were deduced from the DNA. The repertoire holds some 160,000 clones, with roughly 80% as singletons. The CDR3 contains 12 residues. The germline V gene encodes CDR1 MNHNS and CDR2 SASEGT. Deletions cut 6 bases from V and 2 bases from J, with 4 bases between. For this clone: Its matching antigen is unknown.

This sequence originates from a male donor in good health and CMV-seropositive. The sequenced material came from PBMCs. The J gene is TRBJ2-2, the V gene TRBV6-1; no firm D call. This CDR3 reads CASRLNTGELFF. CDR3 nucleotides: TGTGCCAGCAGACTAAACACCGGGGAGCTGTTTTTT.